The source of this T cell receptor beta chain is a study of Ad26.COV2.S vaccination and SARS-CoV-2 variants. Indicated treatment: about 20 received Ad26.COV2.S at low or high dose, single or two shots; a few received placebo; per-sample allocation not given. At day 63 after the first vaccine or placebo injection, samples were drawn. V was pared by 0 bases and J by 4 bases, with 13 bases of the junction left unmatched. The CDR3 extends over 19 amino acids. Germline V gene lookup returns CDR1 MNHEY and CDR2 SVGEGT. Repertoires were generated with immunoSEQ multiplex PCR, while TCRdb's copy carries only in-frame clones and drops some. Of some 390,000 clones in the sample, about 91% were seen once. Study outcomes and limitations: The breadth of spike-specific CD8+ and CD4+ T cell responses after vaccination was reportedly substantial.

Comment on this clone: Its antigen is not known.

The chain combines TRBV6-2 or TRBV6-3 with TRBJ2-3, with 10 bases fitting TRBD2. Here the sequenced sample was peripheral blood, taken in a trial of Ad26.COV2.S vaccine versus placebo. The origin of this receptor is a person between 18 and 60 years old who received the Ad26.COV2.S COVID-19 vaccine or a placebo. The CDR3 DNA reads as TGTGCCAGCAGTTACTCGGCCCTAAAGCGGACTAGCGGAGCAGATACGCAGTATTTT. This sequence encodes CASSYSALKRTSGADTQYF.